These T cell receptor beta chains were read from a single sample in a study of vaccination and CD4 T cells after COVID-19. TCRdb ran MiXCR on the PCR reads and lists one entry per CDR3 protein. The data contain 20,000 or so distinct CDR3 sequences, around 40% of them seen just once; the ten biggest clones take up around 8.1%. These TCRs are of unknown antigen specificity. The sequences come from CD4+ T cells from blood, cultured in vitro, collected after SARS-CoV-2 vaccination. The receptor set was obtained from a human donor who had recovered from COVID-19. CDR3s include the opening cysteine and the closing phenylalanine or tryptophan. D genes are given only for firm matches. For some rows the clone size is stated as once, few or many, or as a class when expanded; others skip it.

.	TRBV25-1	TRBJ1-6	.	TGTGCCAGCAGTGACGGGGCCTCCGCTTCACCCCTCCACTTT	CASSDGASASPLHF
.	TRBV20-1	TRBJ2-1	.	TGCAGTGCTAGATCCTGGCGGAACTACAATGAGCAGTTCTTC	CSARSWRNYNEQFF
TRBD1	TRBV6-2/TRBV6-3	TRBJ1-6	.	TGTGCCAGCATCCAGGGGGCGCAAGGTTCACCCCTCCACTTT	CASIQGAQGSPLHF
.	TRBV7-2	TRBJ2-3	few	TGTGCCAGCAGCTTGGGACCTACCACATATACGCAGTATTTT	CASSLGPTTYTQYF
TRBD2	TRBV7-2	TRBJ2-5	few	TGTGCCAGCAGCCGGACTAGCTCGGAGACCCAGTACTTC	CASSRTSSETQYF